The 9 T cell receptor beta chains reported below all come from one sample, sequenced in a study of metastatic and nonmetastatic thyroid tumors. None of the patients had undergone any treatment ahead of thyroid surgery. TCRdb re-called the PCR reads through MiXCR. This table has 42,000 or so clones, 15% to 20% appearing once. Material: tumor tissue. These receptors came from a female donor with papillary thyroid cancer or a benign thyroid nodule (not recorded which). Some clones in this sample may be carry-over from other donors' samples.

The sample holds many counts of this clone. The same CDR3 is also encoded by other DNA sequences in this sample. V and J are TRBV20-1 and TRBJ2-3; TRBD2 matches at 9 bases. V lost 0 bases, J lost 1 base, and 5 bases stayed unmatched. CDR3 length: 16 residues. The germline gives CDR1 DFQATT, CDR2 SNEGSKA (reference sequence). CDR3 in DNA: TGCAGTGCTAGAGACGACGGACTAGCGCGCACAGATACGCAGTATTTT. It encodes CSARDDGLARTDTQYF.

This clone was detected many times. J is TRBJ2-5 and V is TRBV11-1; the D is unclear. With 0 bases removed from V and 2 bases from J, the gap between germline ends came to 7 bases. CDR3 length equals 14 residues. CDR1 and CDR2 (germline): SGHAT, FQDESV (reference sequence). CDR3 protein: CASSLASGQETQYF. The DNA of the CDR3 is TGTGCCAGCAGCTTAGCGTCTGGTCAAGAGACCCAGTACTTC.

Remarks on this clone: A read error may explain this, as a much larger clone is one base away. This chain links TRBV29-1 with TRBJ2-5; TRBD1 is a possible D gene (6 bases). The germline gives CDR1 SQVTM, CDR2 ANQGSEA. V shed 4 bases and J shed 5 bases, with 20 bases lying between them. The CDR3 spans 15 residues. The CDR3 spells CSVGFARGAWETQYF. Written as DNA, the CDR3 is TGCAGCGTTGGCTTTGCCAGGGGAGCTTGGGAGACCCAGTACTTC.

There are many counts of this clone. A much larger clone lies a single base off, so this may be a read error. In this CDR3 the conserved last residue, phenylalanine or tryptophan, is missing, so a read error is likely. The chain combines TRBV19 with TRBJ2-2; D gene ambiguous. Trimming cost V 5 bases and J 1 base, with 5 bases left between them. Germline V gene data show CDR1 as LNHDA and CDR2 as SQIVND (reference sequence). The CDR3 is 13 amino acids. In DNA, the CDR3 is TGTGCCAGTAGTTGGGAGAACACCGGGGAGCTGTTTTCT. Encoded protein: CASSWENTGELFS.

At least ten counts were recorded for this clone. The J gene is TRBJ1-1, the V gene TRBV30; D uncertain. CDR3 length: 14 amino acids. Germline V gene data show CDR1 as GTSNPN and CDR2 as SVGIG (reference sequence). Trimming pared 4 bases from V and 5 bases from J, leaving 17 bases between. The CDR3 nucleotides read TGTGCCTGGAATGTCAAGCAGGTTCTGACTGAAGCTTTCTTT. It yields the protein CAWNVKQVLTEAFF.

This clone was seen many times. This chain connects TRBV6-4 to TRBJ2-1, with TRBD1 identical over 8 bases. The V and J ends lost 1 base and 10 bases, in that order; junction bases with no gene match: 6. There are 14 residues in the CDR3. CDR1 and CDR2 from the germline V gene are MRHNA and SNTAGT. The CDR3 sequence: CASSDWNRGDEQFF. The CDR3 nucleotides read TGTGCCAGCAGTGACTGGAACAGGGGGGACGAGCAGTTCTTC.

This clone was seen a few times. The junction departs from germline at one end; a sequencing error may be responsible. The chain links TRBV3-1 to TRBJ1-2; 7 positions agree with TRBD1. There are 16 residues in the CDR3. Germline assignment: CDR1 LGHDT and CDR2 YNNKEL (reference sequence). The CDR3 here is CTSSQDRGRGTYGYTF. The DNA of the CDR3 is TGTACCAGCAGCCAAGATCGAGGCAGGGGGACCTATGGCTACACCTTC.

For the CDR3, the DNA is TGTGCCAGCAGCACGGTAGCGTATATCAATCAGCCCCAGCATTTT. Translating gives CASSTVAYINQPQHF. The rearrangement links TRBV7-2 to TRBJ1-5; no definite D call. The germline gives CDR1 SGHTA, CDR2 FQGNSA. The V and J ends lost 5 bases and 3 bases respectively, with 14 bases between them. The CDR3 runs to 15 residues. The entire variable domain, with the rest obtained from reference TRBV7-2 and TRBJ1-5, is as follows: GAGVSQSPSNKVTEKGKDVELRCDPISGHTALYWYRQSLGQGLEFLIYFQGNSAPDKSGLPSDRFSAERTGGSVSTLTIQRTQQEDSAVYLCASSTVAYINQPQHFGDGTRLSIL.

In its sample, this clone ranks as medium-sized. The chain carries TRBV9 and TRBJ2-3; D may be TRBD2 (6 bases). Trimming shortened V by 0 bases and J by 3 bases, and 14 bases separated the two germline ends. There are 16 residues in the CDR3. From germline, CDR1 is SGDLS and CDR2 YYNGEE. CDR3 region: CASSVEYGRGTDTQYF. In nucleotides, the CDR3 is TGTGCCAGCAGCGTAGAATACGGGAGAGGAACAGATACGCAGTATTTT.